The present T cell receptor beta chain was sequenced within a study of regulatory T cells in long-lasting Graves disease. To make TCR beta libraries, researchers used iRepertoire HTBI primers and Arm-PCR of CDR3 regions. TCRdb fed the multiplex PCR reads into MiXCR, producing one record per CDR3 protein. The table includes 440,000 or so distinct CDR3 sequences, approximately 15% detected once. Trimming at V came to 6 bases and at J to 5 bases, leaving 5 bases not matched to a gene. The CDR3 length is 14 residues. CDR1 and CDR2 from the germline V gene are MNHEY and SVGEGT. A word on this clonotype: Its target is unknown.

Time point noted: newly diagnosed GD, antithyroid drugs for less than 3 months. PBMC-derived RNA was used for the TCR library. Study-wide findings and caveats: Rather than thyroid tissue, only peripheral blood underwent study.

The sample was also reused in another study, on T cells in Graves' hyperthyroidism and ophthalmopathy. Per that study: Median prediction lead before ophthalmopathy onset was about 6.3 months with the model.

Sequencing was performed on peripheral blood mononuclear cells (PBMCs), taken at new diagnosis, from a patient treated with antithyroid drugs. This clonotype was sampled from a woman aged 25 to 45 with Graves disease. V usage is TRBV6-2 or TRBV6-3 and J usage is TRBJ2-1; TRBD1 matches 9 bases. The CDR3 coding sequence is TGTGCCAGCAGACCGGACAGGGGCAACAATGAGCAGTTCTTC. It yields the protein CASRPDRGNNEQFF.